The clone carrying this TCR beta chain was recorded a few times. Germline-derived CDR1 and CDR2 are MDHEN and SYDVKM. There are 16 residues in the CDR3. V trimming: 8 bases; J trimming: 0 bases; junction bases outside the gene matches: 10. The data were taken from a study of beta chain features in type 1 diabetes. Of the isolated RNA, all was reverse transcribed, and so the sequenced material was expressed TCRB transcripts. Clones were read by immunoSEQ multiplex PCR, and TCRdb kept only the in-frame ones, dropping some. The repertoire holds about 930,000 clones, with roughly 15% as singletons. This sequence joins TRBV28 and TRBJ2-7; TRBD1 matches at 10 bases. This TCR was sampled from a young woman in good health. The specimen sequenced was naive CD4+ T cells from blood. The CDR3 protein is CASHNPGQGNSYEQYF. CDR3 sequence (DNA): TGTGCCAGCCACAACCCGGGACAGGGGAACTCCTACGAGCAGTACTTC.